The source of this TCR beta chain is a study of blood T cell repertoires in COVID-19 (dated by TCRdb to 2019 to 2021). Study-wide context: Samples from collaborators originated in the United States, Italy and Spain and spanned both the acute and convalescent phases of COVID-19. A de-identified subject ID, COVID-19 status, age in years and sex were almost always included in the sample metadata. Samples were obtained from the ongoing ImmuneRACE study (first 160 participants) and from about 1,300 subjects provided by 6 global collaborators. The repertoires were released in a freely available public database meant as a resource for research on the immune response to SARS-CoV-2. The dataset comprised deeply sampled blood TCRbeta repertoires from subjects exposed to, actively infected with, or recovered from COVID-19. The material from the prospective study consisted of cDNA or gDNA derived from T cells, B-cell-depleted T cells, or PBMCs. Where available, HLA class I and class II types were obtained from metadata supplied by the sample provider rather than from assay-based typing. The paper's findings and limits, for the study overall: The quantity of clinical and demographic metadata differed by source and by participant and was supplied without curation.

Each collaborating institution followed its own protocols to collect whole blood in K2EDTA tubes. For TCRbeta analysis, collaborators shipped samples in one of three forms: frozen whole blood, isolated PBMCs, or DNA extracted from either of those sample types. TCRbeta CDR3 regions were amplified from genomic DNA by means of the immunoSEQ Assay, a bias-controlled multiplex PCR. The original pipeline was this. Within the assay, amplification of reference gene primers was used to estimate how many nucleated cells each sample contained. To quantify the absolute abundance of each unique TCRbeta CDR3 rearrangement, sequence reads were collapsed and filtered. For each sample, productive Simpson clonality was calculated as the square root of Simpson's diversity index over productive rearrangements. The source is immuneACCESS, and TCRdb retained only in-frame sequences with V and J called. Part of the clones is not carried over; for the studies checked, unresolved V genes explain less than half of this, and the remainder is unexplained. That table is the source of V, J and clone size, and D and trimming were worked out from the DNA. Recorded for this sample are hundreds of thousands of clones; approximately 81% of them occurred a single time. Of the sample, roughly 8% is held by the ten largest clones.

About this clone: The antigen it recognizes is unknown. The record has no base qualities; no much larger clone is one base away.

The trim is 6 bases for V and 2 bases for J, with a gap of 18 bases between the germline ends. Including the terminal cysteine and phenylalanine, the CDR3 comprises 16 residues. The read is trimmed to its CDR3 DNA, 48 bases read in frame from base 1. CDR1 and CDR2, per the germline V gene (reference sequence), are MNHEY and SMNVEV. Sequenced sample: peripheral blood. The sequence was collected from a woman of 80 years or more with acute or convalescent COVID-19. The chain employs TRBV27 and TRBJ2-3; a tentative D match to TRBD1 spans 6 bases. The CDR3 is CASRGWQGTFTDTQYF. The nucleotide sequence is TGTGCCAGCAGGGGATGGCAGGGGACATTCACAGATACGCAGTATTTT.